The clone carrying this T cell receptor (beta chain) was detected many times. No antigen is known for it. These data are taken from a study of early T cells in non-severe SARS-CoV-2 infection. Study in general: Alpha and beta chains were unpaired, from unsorted whole-blood bulk RNA.

Overall study findings and caveats: VDJdb matching favored anti-spike CD8 responses, missing private and CD4 specificities.

Individually, cDNA molecules had unique molecular identifiers attached to them. One entry per CDR3 protein results from TCRdb running MiXCR on the 5' RACE reads. The data contain 15,000 to 20,000 distinct CDR3 sequences, 4.5% to 6% of them singletons. The ends were cut back, 6 bases at V and 3 bases at J, with 9 bases in the middle. The CDR3 runs 13 residues. The germline V gene encodes CDR1 MNHEY and CDR2 SMNVEV (reference sequence). This clonotype was sampled from an adult who was a healthcare worker with PCR-confirmed SARS-CoV-2 infection or an uninfected control (not recorded which). Sample: whole blood, taken at baseline. The rearrangement links TRBV27 to TRBJ2-1; D is uncertain. The chain's CDR3 is CASRLLNYNEQFF. DNA of the CDR3: TGTGCCAGCAGGTTACTAAACTACAATGAGCAGTTCTTC.